This entry features one T cell receptor (beta chain) sequence. Its antigen remains unidentified. These data come from a study of molecular identifiers for immune sequencing clone quantification. Regarding the study as a whole: Jurkat TCR RNA from one cell was spiked into about a million naive cells, and it was reportedly detectable there. Over 98% of CMV-specific effector molecules, but under 1% of naive ones, were in clones above 20 copies.

Germline V gives CDR1 LGHNA, CDR2 YNFKEQ. This CDR3 spans 16 amino acids. V trimming: 0 bases; J trimming: 2 bases; junction bases outside the gene matches: 3. The CD8+CD4-CCR7+CD45RA+ phenotype defined the sorted naive CD8 T cells. In preparing bulk TCR libraries, previously described methods and listed TCR primers were used. MiXCR, applied by TCRdb to the PCR reads, yields one record per CDR3 protein. The table records a few hundred thousand distinct CDR3 sequences, around 23% of them present only once. The gene calls are TRBV4-2 and TRBJ2-7; 11 bases line up with TRBD2. The sequence was obtained from a human donor in good health. Some libraries in this study had Jurkat cell RNA spiked in. Sequencing was done on a sample of naive CD8+ T cells from blood, with Jurkat cell RNA spiked in. Indicated subset: FACS-sorted CD8+CD4-CCR7+CD45RA+ naive T cells. The CDR3 reads CASSQELAGGAYEQYF. Here the CDR3 DNA reads TGTGCCAGCAGCCAAGAGTTAGCGGGGGGGGCCTACGAGCAGTACTTC.